The 14 T cell receptor beta chains presented below share a single source sample, sequenced in a study of response to subunit inactivated influenza vaccine. TCRdb fed the RT-PCR reads into MiXCR, producing one record per CDR3 protein. The sample carries about 540,000 distinct CDR3 sequences, under 30% recorded once. These records were also assigned to another study, of T cells expressing NK-cell markers. That work contributes: TCR beta cDNA was generated via 5'RACE template switching incorporating UMIs.

Sequencing was performed on CD4+ T cells sorted from PBMCs, taken 11 to 12 days after vaccination. These receptor sequences come from a man in his fifties or sixties who received an inactivated influenza vaccine.

The V call is TRBV6-6, the J call TRBJ1-1; D is unresolved. The germline V gene has CDR1 MNHNY and CDR2 SVGAGI (reference sequence). V was trimmed by 2 bases and J by 6 bases, leaving 7 bases between them. This CDR3 spans 12 amino acids. The CDR3 spells CASSYGGSEAFF. The DNA of the CDR3 is TGTGCCAGCAGTTACGGCGGCTCTGAAGCTTTCTTT.

A few counts support this clonotype. The genes are TRBV11-1 and TRBJ2-3, with D perhaps matching TRBD2 (6 bases). The CDR3 has 15 amino acids. Trimming removed 4 bases from V and 0 bases from J, with 11 bases in between. CDR1 is SGHAT and CDR2 is FQDESV in the germline V gene (reference sequence). As DNA, the CDR3 is TGTGCCAGCAGCTCTTGGGGAGGTAGCACAGATACGCAGTATTTT. This encodes CASSSWGGSTDTQYF.

The gene calls are TRBV29-1 and TRBJ1-2; 7 bases match TRBD1. CDR1 and CDR2 from the germline V gene are SQVTM and ANQGSEA. This CDR3 comprises 15 residues. V lost 6 bases to trimming and J lost 5 bases; unmatched junction nucleotides: 15. The CDR3, as DNA: TGCAGCGTCCCCTCCATTGACAGGGTGGGGTATGGCTACACCTTC. Translating it yields CSVPSIDRVGYGYTF.

This clonotype was seen only a few times. This rearrangement joins TRBV20-1 to TRBJ2-7; D not resolved. Germline CDR1 is DFQATT and CDR2 is SNEGSKA (reference sequence). This CDR3 has 13 amino acids. Trimming took off 0 bases at V and 7 bases at J, with 13 bases between the two ends. The CDR3 protein is CSARDVNPGEQYF. CDR3 sequence (DNA): TGCAGTGCTAGAGATGTGAACCCTGGGGAGCAGTACTTC.

This clonotype showed up just a few times. The rearrangement uses TRBV7-2 and TRBJ2-5; 11 bases map to TRBD1. Germline loops: CDR1 SGHTA, CDR2 FQGNSA. J lost 2 bases, V lost 6 bases, and 2 bases had no gene match. The CDR3 has 14 residues. Here the CDR3 reads CASRGQGVQETQYF. CDR3 in DNA: TGTGCCAGCAGGGGACAGGGGGTTCAAGAGACCCAGTACTTC. Full variable domain (missing parts from reference TRBV7-2 and TRBJ2-5): GAGVSQSPSNKVTEKGKDVELRCDPISGHTALYWYRQSLGQGLEFLIYFQGNSAPDKSGLPSDRFSAERTGGSVSTLTIQRTQQEDSAVYLCASRGQGVQETQYFGPGTRLLVL.

The chain uses TRBV5-1 and TRBJ1-1; TRBD1 matches at 7 bases. The CDR3 has 15 residues. Looked up from germline, CDR1 is SGHRS and CDR2 is YFSETQ. Trimming took 4 bases from V and 5 from J; bases not matched to a gene: 11. The CDR3 DNA follows: TGCGCCAGCAGCCCAACCCGACAGGGATTTACTGAAGCTTTCTTT. Translation gives CASSPTRQGFTEAFF.

The table lists this clonotype with a few counts. This chain joins TRBV6-5 and TRBJ2-1; 7 positions match TRBD1. CDR1 and CDR2 (germline): MNHEY, SVGAGI. This CDR3 region has 14 residues. Trimming took 2 bases from V and 4 from J; bases not matched to a gene: 2. The CDR3 is CASSYTGAYNEQFF. The DNA for the CDR3 is TGTGCCAGCAGTTACACAGGGGCTTACAATGAGCAGTTCTTC.

This clonotype was seen only a few times. The chain joins TRBV5-5 to TRBJ1-6; TRBD1 might be the D (5 bases). CDR3 length: 16 residues. V lost 5 bases and J lost 5, with 17 bases in between. Germline lookup yields CDR1 SGHKS and CDR2 YYEKEE (reference sequence). For the CDR3, the DNA is TGTGCCAGCAGTACGGGACCGATCGCCGATAATTCACCCCTCCACTTT. Protein: CASSTGPIADNSPLHF.

V and J are TRBV7-9 and TRBJ2-6, with TRBD2 as a possible D gene (5 bases). Looked up from germline, CDR1 is SEHNR and CDR2 is FQNEAQ (reference sequence). The CDR3 sequence is 15 residues long. Trimming took off 10 bases at V and 4 bases at J, with 17 bases between the two ends. CDR3 sequence reads: CATESGKVGANVLTF. Here the CDR3 DNA reads TGTGCCACGGAGTCGGGGAAGGTCGGGGCCAACGTCCTGACTTTC.

This clonotype was detected a few times. DNA for the CDR3: TGTGCCAGCAGCCCATATAGCGAGGCATCCTACAATGAGCAGTTCTTC. As protein: CASSPYSEASYNEQFF. The chain recombines TRBV4-2 with TRBJ2-1; D possibly corresponds to TRBD2 (5 bases). V was clipped by 4 bases and J by 1 base, with 14 bases between them. Germline CDR1 is LGHNA and CDR2 is YNFKEQ. CDR3 length: 16 residues.

This chain links TRBV20-1 with TRBJ2-7, with D possibly being TRBD1 or TRBD2 (5 bases each). The V gene's germline CDR1 is DFQATT and CDR2 SNEGSKA (reference sequence). The V and J ends lost 2 bases and 2 bases respectively, with 10 bases between them. CDR3 size: 13 residues. CDR3 nucleotides: TGCAGTGCTAGATCAGGGACGCCCTACGAGCAGTACTTC. Encoded protein: CSARSGTPYEQYF.

V is TRBV12-3 or TRBV12-4 and J is TRBJ1-4; tentatively, D is TRBD1 (5 bases). The CDR3 has 15 amino acids. Trimming took 4 bases from V and 3 from J, leaving 12 bases between them. The CDR3 DNA follows: TGTGCCAGCAGTTCGATGGGGCTGGCTAATGAAAAACTGTTTTTT. It yields the protein CASSSMGLANEKLFF.

The J gene is TRBJ1-1, the V gene TRBV18, with no clear D. The CDR3 has 14 residues. V lost 5 bases and J lost 3, with 13 bases in between. Germline-derived CDR1 and CDR2 are KGHSH and LQKENI. The CDR3 here is CASSSNVRDTEAFF. CDR3 bases: TGTGCCAGCTCATCTAATGTACGGGACACTGAAGCTTTCTTT.

The V gene is TRBV11-2, the J gene TRBJ2-5; D not resolved. Trimming pared 2 bases from V and 4 bases from J, leaving 8 bases between. The germline V gene encodes CDR1 SGHAT and CDR2 FQNNGV. CDR3 length equals 13 residues. The CDR3 DNA is TGTGCCAGCAGCTTAAACAGACTAGAGACCCAGTACTTC. Protein sequence: CASSLNRLETQYF.